The 9 T cell receptor beta chains below all came from one sample that was sequenced in a study of shared clonotypes between healthy human individuals (TCRdb year 2020). Libraries were built with the immunoSEQ multiplex PCR assay. TCRdb took over this immuneACCESS table, retaining in-frame rearrangements with V and J assigned. Such tables are incomplete; in checked studies, under half of the missing clones stem from an unresolved V gene, and the remainder is unexplained. Across this sample there are about 1 million clones, with around 74% seen only once. About 1.5% of the sample goes to the ten largest clones. The sequencing sample was made of memory CD4+ T cells sorted from blood. Reading the label with the study, this specimen's cell subset or site is: CD45RA-negative fraction. These receptors all stem from a man younger than 35 in good health.

This rearrangement joins TRBV9 to TRBJ2-5; 7 nucleotides align to TRBD2. With V trimmed by 0 bases and J by 5 bases, 10 bases remained unmatched. The CDR3 contains 16 residues. From germline, CDR1 is SGDLS and CDR2 YYNGEE. The CDR3 spells CASSVGEGGPWETQYF. CDR3 bases: TGTGCCAGCAGCGTAGGGGAGGGAGGGCCTTGGGAGACCCAGTACTTC.

This clone appeared a few times. Other DNA sequences within the sample encode an identical CDR3. The CDR3 loop reads CASSVTNQPQHF. For the CDR3, the DNA is TGTGCCAGTAGTGTAACCAATCAGCCCCAGCATTTT. The V and J genes are TRBV19 and TRBJ1-5; D ambiguous. This CDR3 is built from 12 residues. Trimming took off 5 bases at V and 3 bases at J, with 5 bases between the two ends. Germline CDR1 is LNHDA and CDR2 is SQIVND (reference sequence). The full variable domain, rest sourced from reference TRBV19 and TRBJ1-5, is DGGITQSPKYLFRKEGQNVTLSCEQNLNHDAMYWYRQDPGQGLRLIYYSQIVNDFQKGDIAEGYSVSREKKESFPLTVTSAQKNPTAFYLCASSVTNQPQHFGDGTRLSIL.

The chain recombines TRBV5-1 with TRBJ2-6; D not resolved. CDR1 and CDR2 (germline): SGHRS, YFSETQ. Deletions cut 6 bases from V and 0 bases from J, with 10 bases between. The CDR3 totals 15 residues. Here the CDR3 DNA reads TGCGCCAGCACGGAAAGGAGCTCTGGGGCCAACGTCCTGACTTTC. Protein product: CASTERSSGANVLTF.

The chain has TRBV5-6 and TRBJ1-2; 11 bases align to TRBD1. Germline V gives CDR1 SGHDT, CDR2 YYEEEE. The J segment lost 4 bases and the V segment lost 0 bases, leaving 5 bases of the junction unmatched. There are 16 residues in the CDR3. The chain's CDR3 is CASSLGFGTGGYGYTF. CDR3 nucleotide sequence: TGTGCCAGCAGCTTGGGATTCGGGACAGGGGGCTATGGCTACACCTTC.

As concerns this clone: Other DNA sequences in this sample translate to the same CDR3. The chain employs TRBV11-3 and TRBJ1-1; D remains unclear. V was shortened by 3 bases and J by 1 base, with 6 bases between the two germline ends. The germline gives CDR1 SGHNT, CDR2 YENEEA. The CDR3 consists of 13 residues. The CDR3 DNA reads as TGTGCCAGCAGCTTCTCTCCGAACACTGAAGCTTTCTTT. This sequence encodes CASSFSPNTEAFF. Filled out from reference TRBV11-3 and TRBJ1-1, the complete variable domain reads EAGVVQSPRYKIIEKKQPVAFWCNPISGHNTLYWYLQNLGQGPELLIRYENEEAVDDSQLPKDRFSAERLKGVDSTLKIQPAELGDSAVYLCASSFSPNTEAFFGQGTRLTVV.

This clone has just one count. V gene TRBV2 combines with J gene TRBJ2-3; D is unclear. CDR1 and CDR2 from the germline V gene are SNHLY and FYNNEI. Deletions cut 8 bases from V and 2 bases from J, with 11 bases between. This CDR3 comprises 13 residues. This CDR3 reads CASGLVITDTQYF. The CDR3 DNA reads as TGTGCCAGCGGCCTAGTCATCACAGATACGCAGTATTTT.

Turning to this clone: Other DNA sequences from this sample encode an identical CDR3 as well. The V call is TRBV28, the J call TRBJ1-5; perhaps TRBD1 as D (5 bases). Germline V CDR1 and CDR2: MDHEN, SYDVKM. V was cut by 2 bases and J by 3 bases, with 8 bases left in between. The CDR3 has 14 amino acids. The CDR3 region is CASSLPGNNQPQHF. In DNA form, the CDR3 reads TGTGCCAGCAGTTTACCAGGGAACAATCAGCCCCAGCATTTT.

The CDR3 DNA follows: TGTGCCAGCAGTGTGGGCAGGGCCTACGAGCAGTACTTC. Translated: CASSVGRAYEQYF. The chain combines TRBV2 with TRBJ2-7; tentatively, D is TRBD1 (5 bases). This CDR3 comprises 13 residues. The V and J ends lost 4 bases and 2 bases respectively, with 9 bases between them. Germline V lookup: CDR1 SNHLY, CDR2 FYNNEI.

The chain links TRBV7-9 to TRBJ1-2; tentatively, D is TRBD1 (5 bases). V lost 5 bases, J lost 5 bases, and 12 bases lay in between. Germline V lookup: CDR1 SEHNR, CDR2 FQNEAQ (reference sequence). This CDR3 is built from 13 residues. CDR3 DNA sequence: TGTGCCAGCAGCCGAGGGGATGGGTATGGCTACACCTTC. As protein: CASSRGDGYGYTF.